The 24 T cell receptor beta chains below come from one sample, sequenced in a study of T cell responses to AZD1222 COVID-19 vaccine. Profiled with immunoSEQ multiplex PCR; TCRdb holds only in-frame clones, not every one. The data hold about 120,000 clones, with about 91% observed a single time. This material consisted of peripheral blood, taken 28 days after the second AZD1222 dose. The receptor source for this set is an adult who received the AZD1222 COVID-19 vaccine.

This sequence joins TRBV6-5 and TRBJ2-7; 10 bases are shared with TRBD1. Per the germline V gene, CDR1 is MNHEY and CDR2 is SVGAGI. V was pared by 6 bases and J by 4 bases, with 3 bases of the junction left unmatched. CDR3 length: 13 residues. CDR3 nucleotides: TGTGCCAGCAGGAAGGGACAGGGGTACGAGCAGTACTTC. Translated: CASRKGQGYEQYF.

Remarks on this clone: Other nucleotide sequences in the sample specify the same CDR3. The rearrangement links TRBV6-1 to TRBJ1-4; D uncertain. V lost 2 bases, J lost 7 bases, and 8 bases lay in between. Germline V gives CDR1 MNHNS, CDR2 SASEGT. The CDR3 sequence is 13 residues long. CDR3 bases: TGTGCCAGCAGTGAAAGAAGGGTTGAAAAACTGTTTTTT. This sequence encodes CASSERRVEKLFF.

V and J are TRBV19 and TRBJ2-7; D gene uncertain. This CDR3 has 16 residues. CDR1 is LNHDA and CDR2 is SQIVND in the germline V gene (reference sequence). V was cut by 1 base and J by 0 bases, with 13 bases left in between. Here the CDR3 DNA reads TGTGCCAGTAGTATAGGGGGTCCGCTAAGCTCCTACGAGCAGTACTTC. Amino acid sequence: CASSIGGPLSSYEQYF.

This rearrangement joins TRBV6-4 to TRBJ1-1, with D hard to call. The CDR3 totals 12 residues. V gave up 1 base and J gave up 3 bases, with 3 bases separating them. Germline V lookup: CDR1 MRHNA, CDR2 SNTAGT. For the CDR3, the DNA is TGTGCCAGCAGTGACTGGGACACTGAAGCTTTCTTT. Translation: CASSDWDTEAFF.

Written as DNA, the CDR3 is TGTGCCAGCAGTTCCCCCGGTGGGGATCGAGGCTACACCTTC. It codes for CASSSPGGDRGYTF. This sequence joins TRBV28 and TRBJ1-2, with D uncertain. Germline V gene lookup returns CDR1 MDHEN and CDR2 SYDVKM. V was shortened by 4 bases and J by 8 bases, with 17 bases between the two germline ends. The CDR3 consists of 14 residues.

The V gene is TRBV10-3, the J gene TRBJ1-1, with 7 bases matching TRBD1. V was clipped by 2 bases and J by 4 bases; unmatched bases: 7. The CDR3 consists of 15 residues. Per germline, CDR1 ENHRY and CDR2 SYGVKD. CDR3 protein: CAISEDRVSGTEAFF. The CDR3 DNA sequence: TGTGCCATCAGTGAGGACAGGGTCTCAGGCACTGAAGCTTTCTTT.

The chain couples TRBV7-8 to TRBJ2-5, with D perhaps matching TRBD1 or TRBD2 (5 bases each). V lost 1 base and J lost 0, with 9 bases in between. This CDR3 spans 15 amino acids. The V gene's germline CDR1 is SGHVS and CDR2 FQNEAQ. The CDR3 bases are TGTGCCAGCAGCTTAGGTTGGGACCACCAAGAGACCCAGTACTTC. Its protein product is CASSLGWDHQETQYF.

The chain uses TRBV19 and TRBJ1-2; the D is unclear. The CDR3 contains 16 residues. CDR1 is LNHDA and CDR2 is SQIVND in the germline V gene (reference sequence). V lost 3 bases and J 4 bases, leaving 18 bases between the germline ends. The CDR3 DNA reads as TGTGCCAGTAGTATCTCACAATTCGGCGGGAGCTATGGCTACACCTTC. Protein sequence: CASSISQFGGSYGYTF.

Here the CDR3 DNA reads TGTGCCAGCAGGCCTAACCAGGTGGGGAGGGAGTTCTATGGCTACACCTTC. Translated: CASRPNQVGREFYGYTF. The rearrangement links TRBV7-9 to TRBJ1-2; D gene ambiguous. The V end lost 6 bases, the J end lost 4 bases, and 24 bases lay between the germline ends. Germline V lookup: CDR1 SEHNR, CDR2 FQNEAQ (reference sequence). The CDR3 is 17 amino acids. Full variable domain (remainder filled in from reference TRBV7-9 and TRBJ1-2): DTGVSQNPRHKITKRGQNVTFRCDPISEHNRLYWYRQTLGQGPEFLTYFQNEAQLEKSRLLSDRFSAERPKGSFSTLEIQRTEQGDSAMYLCASRPNQVGREFYGYTFGSGTRLTVV.

The rearrangement links TRBV4-3 to TRBJ2-3; D gene unclear. Trimming left V 0 bases short and J 4 bases short, with 5 bases between. The CDR3 has 13 amino acids. Germline V gene data show CDR1 as LGHNA and CDR2 as YSLEER. CDR3 in amino acids: CASSQEPADTQYF. The CDR3 region has the DNA TGCGCCAGCAGCCAAGAGCCGGCAGATACGCAGTATTTT.

The V and J genes are TRBV20-1 and TRBJ1-1; the D gene is possibly TRBD1 (5 bases). The V and J ends lost 3 bases and 3 bases respectively, with 8 bases between them. Per the germline V gene, CDR1 is DFQATT and CDR2 is SNEGSKA (reference sequence). The length of the CDR3 is 12 residues. The CDR3 region is CSASRGDTEAFF. The CDR3, as DNA: TGCAGTGCTAGTCGGGGGGACACTGAAGCTTTCTTT.

The V call is TRBV2, the J call TRBJ2-7; 7 bases are shared with TRBD1. Germline assignment: CDR1 SNHLY and CDR2 FYNNEI. The CDR3 has 16 residues. The ends lost 7 bases at V and 2 bases at J; junction bases unmatched: 14. The CDR3, as DNA: TGTGCCAGCAAGGGCAGGGGGTCCGAGGGGGCCTACGAGCAGTACTTC. Amino acid sequence: CASKGRGSEGAYEQYF.

The chain is built from TRBV7-3 and TRBJ2-1; TRBD1 agrees at 10 bases. Germline CDR1 is SGHTA and CDR2 is FQGTGA. The CDR3 runs to 15 residues. V trimming: 3 bases; J trimming: 1 base; junction bases outside the gene matches: 0. This CDR3 reads CASSLGQGSYNEQFF. The CDR3 nucleotides read TGTGCCAGCAGCTTGGGACAGGGGTCCTACAATGAGCAGTTCTTC.

The chain recombines TRBV10-3 with TRBJ1-2, with 10 bases fitting TRBD1. The CDR3 extends over 14 amino acids. The germline V gene has CDR1 ENHRY and CDR2 SYGVKD. V was clipped by 4 bases and J by 5 bases; unmatched bases: 4. This CDR3 reads CAISVSDRGYGYTF. In DNA form, the CDR3 reads TGTGCCATCAGTGTATCGGACAGGGGGTATGGCTACACCTTC.

The CDR3 region has the DNA TGCGCCAGCAGCTTACAGACCGGGACTAGCGGGGATGAGCAGTTCTTC. Translated: CASSLQTGTSGDEQFF. The chain links TRBV5-1 to TRBJ2-1; 13 nucleotides align to TRBD2. Germline CDR1 is SGHRS and CDR2 is YFSETQ. The CDR3 contains 16 residues. Losses at the gene ends were 2 bases for V and 8 bases for J; bases not matched to a gene: 7.

The chain has TRBV4-2 and TRBJ2-2; D tentatively fits TRBD1 or TRBD2 (5 bases each). The CDR3 sequence is 16 residues long. From germline, CDR1 is LGHNA and CDR2 YNFKEQ. V was cut by 4 bases and J by 6 bases, with 18 bases left in between. The CDR3 region has the DNA TGTGCCAGCAGCCCGGGGACCCTCTCCACCCCCGGGGAGCTGTTTTTT. Its translation: CASSPGTLSTPGELFF.

The chain recombines TRBV28 with TRBJ2-7; 7 positions match TRBD1. Germline values: CDR1 MDHEN, CDR2 SYDVKM. V gave up 4 bases and J gave up 0 bases; unmatched junction bases: 9. CDR3 size: 16 residues. The CDR3 DNA sequence: TGTGCCAGCAGTTACCGTGGACAGGAATCCTCCTACGAGCAGTACTTC. Translation: CASSYRGQESSYEQYF.

Here the CDR3 DNA reads TGTGCCAGCAGTGAGTCGGGTGGCCGGCCGACAGATACGCAGTATTTT. Translated: CASSESGGRPTDTQYF. The chain recombines TRBV6-1 with TRBJ2-3; D unresolved. The V gene lost 3 bases and the J gene lost 3 bases, with 16 bases spanning the gap. Germline CDR1 is MNHNS and CDR2 is SASEGT. This CDR3 is 16 amino acids long.

V usage is TRBV10-3 and J usage is TRBJ2-7; D gene unclear. Per the germline V gene, CDR1 is ENHRY and CDR2 is SYGVKD. This CDR3 spans 12 amino acids. Trimming removed 6 bases from V and 3 bases from J, with 9 bases in between. The CDR3 region is CAISLTNYEQYF. The CDR3 region has the DNA TGTGCCATCAGCCTCACAAACTACGAGCAGTACTTC.

The rearrangement links TRBV12-3 or TRBV12-4 to TRBJ2-7, with D tentatively TRBD1 (5 bases). The CDR3 runs to 13 residues. V dropped 3 bases and J dropped 5 bases, with 11 bases sitting between them. The CDR3 sequence: CASSLSRVHEQYF. CDR3 nucleotides: TGTGCCAGCAGTTTGTCCAGGGTCCACGAGCAGTACTTC.

Judged by abundance, this clone is medium-sized. V gene TRBV6-1 combines with J gene TRBJ2-2, with D unclear. Trimming removed 1 base at V and 4 bases at J, with 7 bases between. Germline assignment: CDR1 MNHNS and CDR2 SASEGT. The CDR3 covers 14 residues. The CDR3 DNA sequence: TGTGCCAGCAGTGAAGGGTGGGGCACCGGGGAGCTGTTTTTT. This encodes CASSEGWGTGELFF.

This chain uses TRBV12-5 with TRBJ2-5; D might be TRBD1 (6 bases). CDR1 LGHNT and CDR2 FRNRAP come from the germline V gene. The CDR3 has 12 amino acids. Deletions cut 5 bases from V and 5 bases from J, with 9 bases between. The CDR3 sequence: CASGIQGETQYF. DNA of the CDR3: TGTGCTAGTGGTATACAGGGTGAGACCCAGTACTTC. Full variable domain (rest looked up from reference TRBV12-5 and TRBJ2-5): DARVTQTPRHKVTEMGQEVTMRCQPILGHNTVFWYRQTMMQGLELLAYFRNRAPLDDSGMPKDRFSAEMPDATLATLKIQPSEPRDSAVYFCASGIQGETQYFGPGTRLLVL.

The gene calls are TRBV28 and TRBJ2-5, with D hard to call. Germline CDR1 is MDHEN and CDR2 is SYDVKM. The CDR3 has 13 residues. V lost 4 bases and J lost 4, with 10 bases in between. The CDR3 region is CASSYGFTETQYF. CDR3 in DNA: TGTGCCAGCAGTTATGGCTTTACAGAGACCCAGTACTTC. Full variable domain (outside the CDR3, taken from reference TRBV28 and TRBJ2-5): DVKVTQSSRYLVKRTGEKVFLECVQDMDHENMFWYRQDPGLGLRLIYFSYDVKMKEKGDIPEGYSVSREKKERFSLILESASTNQTSMYLCASSYGFTETQYFGPGTRLLVL.

V usage is TRBV28 and J usage is TRBJ2-7; 7 bases line up with TRBD2. This CDR3 comprises 14 residues. Losses at the gene ends were 6 bases for V and 5 bases for J; bases not matched to a gene: 10. Germline V CDR1 and CDR2: MDHEN, SYDVKM. The CDR3 nucleotides are TGTGCCAGCAGAAAGGGAGGGGAAGTCCACGAGCAGTACTTC. Its protein product is CASRKGGEVHEQYF. Full variable domain (missing parts from reference TRBV28 and TRBJ2-7): DVKVTQSSRYLVKRTGEKVFLECVQDMDHENMFWYRQDPGLGLRLIYFSYDVKMKEKGDIPEGYSVSREKKERFSLILESASTNQTSMYLCASRKGGEVHEQYFGPGTRLTVT.